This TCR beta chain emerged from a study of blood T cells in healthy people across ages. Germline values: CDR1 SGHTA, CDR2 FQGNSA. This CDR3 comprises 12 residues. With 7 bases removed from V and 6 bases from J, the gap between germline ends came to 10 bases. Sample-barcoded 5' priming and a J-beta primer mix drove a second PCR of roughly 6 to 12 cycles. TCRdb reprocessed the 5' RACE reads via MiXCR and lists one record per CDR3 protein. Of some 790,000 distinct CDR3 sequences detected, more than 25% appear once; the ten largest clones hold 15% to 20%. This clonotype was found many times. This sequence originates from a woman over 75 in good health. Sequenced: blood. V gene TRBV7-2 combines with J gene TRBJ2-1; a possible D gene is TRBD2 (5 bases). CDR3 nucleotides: TGTGCCAGCAACGACGGACTCAATGAGCAGTTCTTC. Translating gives CASNDGLNEQFF.